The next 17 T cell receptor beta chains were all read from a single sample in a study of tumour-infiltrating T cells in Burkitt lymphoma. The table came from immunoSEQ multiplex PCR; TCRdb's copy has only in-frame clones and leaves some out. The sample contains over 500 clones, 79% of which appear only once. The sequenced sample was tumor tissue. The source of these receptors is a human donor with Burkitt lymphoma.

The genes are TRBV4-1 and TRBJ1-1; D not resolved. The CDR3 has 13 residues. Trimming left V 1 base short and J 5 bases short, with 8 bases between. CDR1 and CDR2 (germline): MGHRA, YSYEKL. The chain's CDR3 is CASSQGVRTEAFF. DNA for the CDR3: TGCGCCAGCAGCCAAGGGGTAAGGACTGAAGCTTTCTTT.

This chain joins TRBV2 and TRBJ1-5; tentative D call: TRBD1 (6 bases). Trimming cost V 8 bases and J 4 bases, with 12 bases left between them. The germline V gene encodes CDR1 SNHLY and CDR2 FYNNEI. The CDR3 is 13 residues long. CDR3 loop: CASADSPNQPQHF. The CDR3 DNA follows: TGTGCCAGCGCGGACAGTCCAAATCAGCCCCAGCATTTT.

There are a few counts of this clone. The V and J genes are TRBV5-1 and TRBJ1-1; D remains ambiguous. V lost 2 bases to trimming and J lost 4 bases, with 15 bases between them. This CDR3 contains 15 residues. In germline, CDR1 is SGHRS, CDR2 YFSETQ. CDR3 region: CASSLVDPTSTEAFF. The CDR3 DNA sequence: TGCGCCAGCAGCTTAGTAGACCCGACCTCCACTGAAGCTTTCTTT. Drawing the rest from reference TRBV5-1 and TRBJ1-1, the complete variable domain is KAGVTQTPRYLIKTRGQQVTLSCSPISGHRSVSWYQQTPGQGLQFLFEYFSETQRNKGNFPGRFSGRQFSNSRSEMNVSTLELGDSALYLCASSLVDPTSTEAFFGQGTRLTVV.

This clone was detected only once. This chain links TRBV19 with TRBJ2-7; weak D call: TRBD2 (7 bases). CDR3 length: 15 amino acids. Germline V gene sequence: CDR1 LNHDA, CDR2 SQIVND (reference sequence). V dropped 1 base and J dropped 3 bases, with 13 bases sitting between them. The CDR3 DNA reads TGTGCCAGTAGTATAGTTGGGGGGGCGCGCTACGAGCAGTACTTC. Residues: CASSIVGGARYEQYF.

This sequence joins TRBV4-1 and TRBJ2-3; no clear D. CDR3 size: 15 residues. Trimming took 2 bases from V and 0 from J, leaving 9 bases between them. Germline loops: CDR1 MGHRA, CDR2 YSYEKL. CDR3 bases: TGCGCCAGCAGCCAAAGTACAGCGAGCACAGATACGCAGTATTTT. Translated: CASSQSTASTDTQYF.

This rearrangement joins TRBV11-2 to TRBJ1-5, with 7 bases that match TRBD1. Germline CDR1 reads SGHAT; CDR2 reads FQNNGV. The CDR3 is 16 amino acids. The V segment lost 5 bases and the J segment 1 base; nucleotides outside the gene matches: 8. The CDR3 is CASSPTGVWSNQPQHF. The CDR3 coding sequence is TGTGCCAGCAGCCCTACAGGGGTTTGGAGCAATCAGCCCCAGCATTTT.

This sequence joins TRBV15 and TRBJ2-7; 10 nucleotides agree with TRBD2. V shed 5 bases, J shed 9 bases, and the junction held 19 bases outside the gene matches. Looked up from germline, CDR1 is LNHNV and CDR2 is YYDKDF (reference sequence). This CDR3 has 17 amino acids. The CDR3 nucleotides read TGTGCCACCAGCGGATACTTACCGGGACTAGCGTATTGGGGGCAGTACTTC. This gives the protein CATSGYLPGLAYWGQYF.

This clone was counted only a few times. DNA of the CDR3: TGTGCCAGCAGCTTTACTCCGACAGGTTCCGACGAGCAGTACTTC. Encoded protein: CASSFTPTGSDEQYF. The chain links TRBV13 to TRBJ2-7; perhaps TRBD1 as D (6 bases). V lost 3 bases and J lost 5, with 17 bases in between. The germline V gene has CDR1 PRHDT and CDR2 FYEKMQ (reference sequence). The CDR3 length is 15 residues.

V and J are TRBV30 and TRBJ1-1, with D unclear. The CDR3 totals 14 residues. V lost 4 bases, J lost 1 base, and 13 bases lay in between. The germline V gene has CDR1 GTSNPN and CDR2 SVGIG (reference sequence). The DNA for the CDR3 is TGTGCCTGGACCGCGGCGATTCAGAACACTGAAGCTTTCTTT. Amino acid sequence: CAWTAAIQNTEAFF. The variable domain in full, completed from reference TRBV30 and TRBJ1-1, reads SQTIHQWPATLVQPVGSPLSLECTVEGTSNPNLYWYRQAAGRGLQLLFYSVGIGQISSEVPQNLSASRPQDRQFILSSKKLLLSDSGFYLCAWTAAIQNTEAFFGQGTRLTVV.

The CDR3 region is CASSDLAGGPNEQFF. CDR3 in DNA: TGTGCCAGCAGCGATCTAGCGGGGGGGCCCAATGAGCAGTTCTTC. The chain combines TRBV9 with TRBJ2-1; the match to TRBD2 covers 12 bases. CDR3 length equals 15 residues. CDR1 is SGDLS and CDR2 is YYNGEE in the germline V gene. With 3 bases clipped from V and 6 bases from J, the junction kept 4 bases outside the gene matches. The full variable domain, its missing parts supplied by reference TRBV9 and TRBJ2-1, is DSGVTQTPKHLITATGQRVTLRCSPRSGDLSVYWYQQSLDQGLQFLIQYYNGEERAKGNILERFSAQQFPDLHSELNLSSLELGDSALYFCASSDLAGGPNEQFFGPGTRLTVL.

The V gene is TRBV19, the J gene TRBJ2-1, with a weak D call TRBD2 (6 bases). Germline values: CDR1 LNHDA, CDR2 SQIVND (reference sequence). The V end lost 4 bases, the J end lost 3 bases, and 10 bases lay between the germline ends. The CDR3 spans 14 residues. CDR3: CASSTGLFYNEQFF. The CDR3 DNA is TGTGCCAGTAGTACGGGACTTTTCTACAATGAGCAGTTCTTC.

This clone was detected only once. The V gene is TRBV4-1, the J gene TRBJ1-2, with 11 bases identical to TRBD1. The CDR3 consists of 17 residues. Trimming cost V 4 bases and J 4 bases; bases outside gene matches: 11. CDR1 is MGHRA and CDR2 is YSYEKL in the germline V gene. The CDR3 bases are TGCGCCAGCAGCCTTCGGACAGGGGGCGCAGAAAGCTATGGCTACACCTTC. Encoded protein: CASSLRTGGAESYGYTF.

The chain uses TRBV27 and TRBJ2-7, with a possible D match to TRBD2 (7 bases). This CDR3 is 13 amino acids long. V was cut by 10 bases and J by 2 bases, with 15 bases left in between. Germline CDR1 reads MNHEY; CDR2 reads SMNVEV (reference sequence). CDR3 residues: CATLGGGTYEQYF. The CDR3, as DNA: TGTGCCACCTTAGGGGGGGGCACCTACGAGCAGTACTTC.

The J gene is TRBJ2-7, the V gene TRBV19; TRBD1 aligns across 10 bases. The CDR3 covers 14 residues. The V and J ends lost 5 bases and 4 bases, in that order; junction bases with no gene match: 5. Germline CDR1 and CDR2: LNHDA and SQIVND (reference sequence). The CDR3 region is CASSLGTGVYEQYF. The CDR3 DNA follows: TGTGCCAGTAGTTTGGGGACAGGGGTATACGAGCAGTACTTC.

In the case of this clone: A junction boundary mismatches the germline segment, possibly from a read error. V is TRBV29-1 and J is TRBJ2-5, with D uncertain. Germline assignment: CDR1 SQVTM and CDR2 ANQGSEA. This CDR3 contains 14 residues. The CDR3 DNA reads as TGCAGCGCCACCCCCCCCATTACGCAAGAGATCCAGTACTTC. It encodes CSATPPITQEIQYF.

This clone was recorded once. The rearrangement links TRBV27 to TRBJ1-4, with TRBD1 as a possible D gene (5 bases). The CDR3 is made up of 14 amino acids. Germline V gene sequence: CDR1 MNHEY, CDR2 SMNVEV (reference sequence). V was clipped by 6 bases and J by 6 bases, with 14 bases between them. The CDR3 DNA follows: TGTGCCAGCAGCCTCATAGGAGGGGATGAAAAACTGTTTTTT. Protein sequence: CASSLIGGDEKLFF. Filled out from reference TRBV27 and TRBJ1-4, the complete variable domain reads EAQVTQNPRYLITVTGKKLTVTCSQNMNHEYMSWYRQDPGLGLRQIYYSMNVEVTDKGDVPEGYKVSRKEKRNFPLILESPSPNQTSLYFCASSLIGGDEKLFFGSGTQLSVL.

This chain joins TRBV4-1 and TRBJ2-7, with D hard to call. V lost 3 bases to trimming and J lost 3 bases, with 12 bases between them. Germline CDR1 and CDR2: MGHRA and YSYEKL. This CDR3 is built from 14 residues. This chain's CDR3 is CASSHAGLLYEQYF. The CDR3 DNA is TGCGCCAGCAGCCACGCTGGGCTGCTCTACGAGCAGTACTTC.